This entry features one T cell receptor beta chain sequence. This clone's antigen is unknown. No clone much larger than this one lies a single base away; base qualities are absent. V is clipped by 3 bases and J by 0 bases, and the sequence between their germline boundaries is 10 bases long. Per the germline V gene (reference sequence), LGHDT is the CDR1 and YNNKEL is the CDR2. There are 15 amino acids in the CDR3, from cysteine to phenylalanine inclusive. The only DNA kept is the CDR3, 45 bases in frame from the first base. This sample is part of a study of T cells after yellow fever vaccination (dated by TCRdb to the late 2010s). In terms of the full investigation: The SMART-Seq v4 Ultra Low Input RNA kit was used to prepare libraries from fractions with low cell numbers. Blood was drawn at multiple timepoints before and after primary and secondary immunization, with bulk PBMC replicates and cell subsets isolated. Two healthy male donors made up the cohort, one aged 18 to 29 years and the other aged 30 to 40 years. To follow T-cell clones before and after both primary and booster YFV17D yellow fever vaccination, bulk TCR alpha and beta repertoires underwent longitudinal sequencing. What the authors observed across the whole study: The secondary T-cell response was weaker than the primary response but faster, peaking on day 5 instead of day 15. Because abundant contaminating clonotypes from the bulk population could be contained in FACS-sorted repertoires, computational filtering was required. A small fraction of clonotypes appeared in both the CD4 and CD8 compartments, likely as a result of convergent recombination. Most clones expanded after primary vaccination were re-detected after the booster (just under 97% of CD4 and around 88% of CD8), suggesting broad memory maintenance. Because only two donors were included in the study, the extent to which the findings can be generalized is limited.

TCR cDNA was synthesized by 5'RACE template switching, which introduced a universal primer site and unique molecular identifiers. cDNA synthesis was primed from both the TCR alpha and TCR beta constant segments. Library amplification involved two PCR steps, and the second step added sample barcodes and sequencing adapters. Sequencing of libraries was performed on Illumina HiSeq 2500 (2x100 bp) or NovaSeq (2x150 bp). The study's own analysis went as follows. Demultiplexing of reads and collapsing into UMI consensus sequences were performed with MIGEC, and V(D)J alignment was carried out with MiXCR. Vaccine-responding clonotypes were defined with edgeR using replicate PBMC samples, requiring FDR below 0.01 and a log2 fold change above 5 up to day 15. CD4 or CD8 identity was assigned to each bulk clonotype according to whether the clonotype was present at higher abundance in the sequenced CD4 repertoire or the sequenced CD8 repertoire. TCRdb redid the processing of the public reads, applying fastp at Q25 and MiXCR, and retained in-frame beta chains. Each CDR3 protein appears once, grouped with its most common genes and DNA. TCRdb assigned the V and J calls; the authors' analysis was not used. This sample is represented by around 400,000 distinct CDR3 sequences; around a tenth of them were singletons. The ten largest clones take up 18% of the sample.

The meaning of the sample's treatment or condition label: live attenuated yellow fever vaccine strain. At every blood-draw timepoint, two biological replicates of bulk PBMCs were collected. PBMCs were isolated from peripheral blood using a standard Ficoll-Paque protocol. TriZol was used to extract RNA from bulk PBMCs, from CD4 and CD8 fractions, and from dextramer-positive and dextramer-negative fractions. This clonotype was obtained from a man aged 18 to 30 who received the YFV17D yellow fever vaccine. The sequencing used PBMCs, collected on the day of the first yellow fever vaccination. This receptor chain uses TRBV3-1 and TRBJ2-3; no D segment can be confidently identified. The DNA sequence is as follows: TGTGCCAGCAGCCATTACAGCCTAAGCACAGATACGCAGTATTTT. This yields the protein CASSHYSLSTDTQYF.